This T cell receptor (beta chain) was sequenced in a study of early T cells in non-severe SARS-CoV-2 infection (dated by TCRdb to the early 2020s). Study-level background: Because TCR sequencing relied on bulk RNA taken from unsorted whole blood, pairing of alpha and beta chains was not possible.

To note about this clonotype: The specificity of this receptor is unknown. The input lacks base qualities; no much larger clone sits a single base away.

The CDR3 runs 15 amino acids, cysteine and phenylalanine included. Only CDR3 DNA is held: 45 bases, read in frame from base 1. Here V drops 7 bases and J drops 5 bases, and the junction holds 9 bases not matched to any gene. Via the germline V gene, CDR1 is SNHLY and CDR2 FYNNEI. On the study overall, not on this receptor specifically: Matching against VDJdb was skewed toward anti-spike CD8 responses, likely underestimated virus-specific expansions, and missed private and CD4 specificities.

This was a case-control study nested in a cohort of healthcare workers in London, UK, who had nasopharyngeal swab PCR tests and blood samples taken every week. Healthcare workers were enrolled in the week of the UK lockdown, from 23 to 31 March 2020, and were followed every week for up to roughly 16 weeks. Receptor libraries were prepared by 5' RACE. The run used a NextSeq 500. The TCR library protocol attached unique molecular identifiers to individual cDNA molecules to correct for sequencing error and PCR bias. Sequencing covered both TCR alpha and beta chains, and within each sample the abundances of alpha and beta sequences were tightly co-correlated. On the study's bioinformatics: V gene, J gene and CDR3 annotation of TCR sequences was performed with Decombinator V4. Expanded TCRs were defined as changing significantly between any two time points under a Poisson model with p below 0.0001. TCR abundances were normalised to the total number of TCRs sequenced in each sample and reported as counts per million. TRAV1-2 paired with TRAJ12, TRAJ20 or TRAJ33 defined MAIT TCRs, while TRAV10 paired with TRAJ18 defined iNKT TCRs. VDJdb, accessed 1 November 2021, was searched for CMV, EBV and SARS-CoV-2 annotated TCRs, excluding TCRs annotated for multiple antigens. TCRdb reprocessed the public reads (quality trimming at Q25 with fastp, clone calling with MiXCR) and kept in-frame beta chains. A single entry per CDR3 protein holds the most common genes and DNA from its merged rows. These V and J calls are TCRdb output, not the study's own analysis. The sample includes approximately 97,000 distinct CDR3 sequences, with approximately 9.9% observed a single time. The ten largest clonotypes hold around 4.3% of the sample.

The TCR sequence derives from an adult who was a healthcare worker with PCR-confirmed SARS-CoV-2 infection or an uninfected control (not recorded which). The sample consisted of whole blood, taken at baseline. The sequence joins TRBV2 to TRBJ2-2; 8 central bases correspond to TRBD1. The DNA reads TGTGCCAGCACCTGGACAGGGTCGGGAACCGGGGAGCTGTTTTTT. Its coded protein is CASTWTGSGTGELFF.